This T cell receptor (beta chain) appears in the sequencing data of a study of OX40 agonist ivuxolimab in advanced cancers. Germline V gene data show CDR1 as LGHNA and CDR2 as YNFKEQ. Between the trimmed V and J ends, which lost 0 bases and 0 bases, there was a span of 6 bases. The CDR3 contains 14 residues. The assay was immunoSEQ multiplex PCR, and TCRdb's table has in-frame clones only and misses some. The sample shows 30,000 to 40,000 clones, around 89% of them seen only once. With respect to this clone: Its antigen is not known.

Study results and limitations: Mean expanded clone counts were higher in CD8+ than CD4+ T cells. At 0.1 to 3.0 mg/kg and by week 6, clonal expansion occurred in CD4+ and CD8+ blood T cells.

The rearrangement links TRBV4-2 to TRBJ2-7; D gene unclear. The receptor's source is an adult with an advanced solid tumor such as melanoma, head and neck, liver or kidney cancer. Here the sequenced sample was CD4+ or CD8+ T cells sorted from blood, taken in a trial of the OX40 agonist ivuxolimab. The CDR3 spells CASSQDLDSYEQYF. The CDR3 nucleotides are TGTGCCAGCAGCCAAGATCTCGACTCCTACGAGCAGTACTTC.